Listed here are 12 T cell receptor beta chains from one sample, sequenced in a study of beta chain features in type 1 diabetes. Every isolated RNA sample was fully reverse transcribed, so sequencing captured expressed TCRB transcripts. Assay used: immunoSEQ multiplex PCR; TCRdb lists only in-frame clones, some missing. This table has hundreds of thousands of clones, 15% to 18% appearing once. Sequenced material: naive CD4+ T cells from blood. The origin of the receptors is a man between 18 and 29 years old in good health.

This chain connects TRBV9 to TRBJ2-5, with 7 nucleotides matching TRBD1. Germline lookup yields CDR1 SGDLS and CDR2 YYNGEE. CDR3 length: 16 residues. Trimming at V came to 0 bases and at J to 2 bases, leaving 7 bases not matched to a gene. CDR3 nucleotide sequence: TGTGCCAGCAGCGTAGCTACAGGGGTTGCGCAAGAGACCCAGTACTTC. Encoded protein: CASSVATGVAQETQYF.

This clone was seen a few times. This sequence joins TRBV5-1 and TRBJ2-1; TRBD1 aligns across 9 bases. The CDR3 contains 15 residues. The germline gives CDR1 SGHRS, CDR2 YFSETQ. V lost 2 bases to trimming and J lost 7 bases; unmatched junction nucleotides: 7. CDR3 loop: CASSLGTGSMNEQFF. CDR3 coding DNA: TGCGCCAGCAGCTTAGGGACAGGGAGCATGAATGAGCAGTTCTTC.

This clone was detected only a few times. The CDR3 sequence: CATSRAGRGEKLFF. CDR3 nucleotides: TGTGCCACCAGCAGGGCGGGACGAGGTGAAAAACTGTTTTTT. The V and J genes are TRBV15 and TRBJ1-4; perhaps TRBD1 as D (5 bases). CDR3 length: 14 residues. CDR1 is LNHNV and CDR2 is YYDKDF in the germline V gene (reference sequence). Trimming shortened V by 3 bases and J by 7 bases, and 12 bases separated the two germline ends.

The V call is TRBV28, the J call TRBJ2-5; D may be TRBD1 or TRBD2 (6 bases each). V gave up 7 bases and J gave up 1 base, with 10 bases separating them. The CDR3 contains 13 residues. The germline V gene encodes CDR1 MDHEN and CDR2 SYDVKM. CDR3 protein: CASIRGLQETQYF. The CDR3 DNA is TGTGCCAGCATTCGGGGGCTCCAAGAGACCCAGTACTTC.

The rearrangement links TRBV6-5 to TRBJ2-6; D might be TRBD2 (6 bases). In germline, CDR1 is MNHEY, CDR2 SVGAGI. The CDR3 totals 16 residues. Trimming pared 2 bases from V and 3 bases from J, leaving 11 bases between. The CDR3 sequence is CASSYGSSVGANVLTF. CDR3 coding DNA: TGTGCCAGCAGTTACGGTTCTAGCGTTGGGGCCAACGTCCTGACTTTC.

Here the CDR3 reads CASSQAGVNYGYTF. The DNA of the CDR3 is TGTGCCAGCAGCCAAGCCGGGGTTAACTATGGCTACACCTTC. The chain employs TRBV4-2 and TRBJ1-2; D remains unclear. Germline CDR1 reads LGHNA; CDR2 reads YNFKEQ. V gave up 1 base and J gave up 1 base, with 7 bases separating them. This CDR3 is 14 amino acids long.

The gene calls are TRBV7-8 and TRBJ1-5; D call uncertain. Between the trimmed V and J ends, which lost 2 bases and 0 bases, there was a span of 11 bases. Germline CDR1 and CDR2: SGHVS and FQNEAQ. CDR3 length: 16 amino acids. The CDR3 spells CASSLPSTYSNQPQHF. The CDR3 DNA reads TGTGCCAGCAGCTTACCCTCGACCTATAGCAATCAGCCCCAGCATTTT.

This chain connects TRBV5-1 to TRBJ2-1, with 8 bases that match TRBD1. V lost 2 bases to trimming and J lost 2 bases; unmatched junction nucleotides: 6. The length of the CDR3 is 16 residues. Germline V CDR1 and CDR2: SGHRS, YFSETQ. The CDR3, as DNA: TGCGCCAGCAGCTTCGGAACGGGACAGGCCTACAATGAGCAGTTCTTC. Protein: CASSFGTGQAYNEQFF.

This clone was recorded a few times. V gene TRBV10-3 combines with J gene TRBJ2-2; 7 bases agree with TRBD2. J was trimmed by 13 bases and V by 11 bases; bases with no gene match: 7. Germline assignment: CDR1 ENHRY and CDR2 SYGVKD. The CDR3 has 10 amino acids. CDR3 sequence reads: CAAAGEVLFF. DNA for the CDR3: TGTGCCGCCGCGGGGGAGGTGCTGTTTTTT.

Only a few counts were recorded for this clone. The chain joins TRBV14 to TRBJ2-5; 7 nucleotides match TRBD1. Germline V gives CDR1 SGHDN, CDR2 FVKESK. The length of the CDR3 is 17 residues. V lost 1 base, J lost 1 base, and 9 bases stayed unmatched. The CDR3 DNA sequence: TGTGCCAGCAGCCAAGGGGCGGCAGGGGGTCTCCAAGAGACCCAGTACTTC. This gives the protein CASSQGAAGGLQETQYF.

This chain connects TRBV5-4 to TRBJ1-2; 7 nucleotides agree with TRBD1. The CDR3 is 15 residues long. Germline values: CDR1 SGHNT, CDR2 YYREEE (reference sequence). V dropped 4 bases and J dropped 2; count of bases not matched to a gene: 8. The CDR3 region has the DNA TGTGCCAGCAGCCGTGACAGGGTAATAAACTATGGCTACACCTTC. Residues: CASSRDRVINYGYTF. The whole variable domain, filled in from reference TRBV5-4 and TRBJ1-2, reads ETGVTQSPTHLIKTRGQQVTLRCSSQSGHNTVSWYQQALGQGPQFIFQYYREEENGRGNFPPRFSGLQFPNYSSELNVNALELDDSALYLCASSRDRVINYGYTFGSGTRLTVV.

V is TRBV4-1 and J is TRBJ2-7; unclear D gene. Germline CDR1 and CDR2: MGHRA and YSYEKL. The CDR3 loop spans 16 amino acids. Deletions cut 1 base from V and 0 bases from J, with 13 bases between. The CDR3 loop is CASSQGFQPSSYEQYF. CDR3 nucleotides: TGCGCCAGCAGCCAAGGATTTCAGCCTAGCTCCTACGAGCAGTACTTC.